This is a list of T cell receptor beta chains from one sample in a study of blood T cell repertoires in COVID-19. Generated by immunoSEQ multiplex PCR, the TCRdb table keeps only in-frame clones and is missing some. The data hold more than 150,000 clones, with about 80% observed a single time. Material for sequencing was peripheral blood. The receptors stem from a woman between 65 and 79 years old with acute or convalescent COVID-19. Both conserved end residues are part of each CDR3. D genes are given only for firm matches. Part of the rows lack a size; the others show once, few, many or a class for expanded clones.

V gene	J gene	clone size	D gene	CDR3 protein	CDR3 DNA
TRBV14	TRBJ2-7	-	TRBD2	CASSQVRLAGPYEQYF	TGTGCCAGCAGCCAAGTTCGTCTAGCGGGACCCTACGAGCAGTACTTC
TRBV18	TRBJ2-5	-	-	CASSLVSQETQYF	TGTGCCAGCTCCTTGGTGAGCCAAGAGACCCAGTACTTC
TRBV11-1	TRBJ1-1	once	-	CASSAEAGMTEAFF	TGTGCCAGCAGCGCCGAAGCTGGTATGACTGAAGCTTTCTTT
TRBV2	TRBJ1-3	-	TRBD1	CASSGDSSGNTIYF	TGTGCCAGCAGTGGGGACAGCTCTGGAAACACCATATATTTT
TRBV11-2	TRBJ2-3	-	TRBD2	CASHRGTSDITDTQYF	TGTGCCAGCCACCGGGGGACTAGCGACATCACAGATACGCAGTATTTT
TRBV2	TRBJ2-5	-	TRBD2	CASSPGVAGLGVETQYF	TGTGCCAGCAGCCCCGGGGTAGCGGGCCTAGGGGTGGAGACCCAGTACTTC
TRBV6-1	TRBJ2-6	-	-	CASSEGVDSPGANVLTF	TGTGCCAGCAGTGAAGGTGTAGATTCACCTGGGGCCAACGTCCTGACTTTC
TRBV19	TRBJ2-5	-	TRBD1	CASSKNPGQPQETQYF	TGTGCCAGTAGTAAAAACCCGGGACAGCCCCAAGAGACCCAGTACTTC
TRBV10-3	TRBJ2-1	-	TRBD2	CAISEATSGYNEQFF	TGTGCCATCAGTGAAGCGACTAGCGGGTACAATGAGCAGTTCTTC
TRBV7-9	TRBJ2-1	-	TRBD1	CASSPTGLDEQFF	TGTGCCAGCAGTCCGACAGGGTTGGATGAGCAGTTCTTC
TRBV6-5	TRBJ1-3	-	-	CASQSAGNTIYF	TGTGCCAGCCAATCAGCTGGAAACACCATATATTTT
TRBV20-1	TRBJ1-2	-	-	CSASLGRASGYTF	TGCAGTGCTAGTTTGGGCAGGGCAAGTGGCTACACCTTC
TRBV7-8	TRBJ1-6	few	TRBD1	CASSSQPGQGNSPLHF	TGTGCCAGCAGCTCTCAACCGGGACAGGGGAACTCACCCCTCCACTTT
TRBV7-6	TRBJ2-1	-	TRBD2	CASSLAGASYNEQFF	TGTGCCAGCAGCCTAGCGGGAGCGTCTTACAATGAGCAGTTCTTC
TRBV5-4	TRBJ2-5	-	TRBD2	CASSFYKRGAGVGQETQYF	TGTGCCAGCAGCTTCTACAAGCGGGGTGCGGGAGTGGGCCAAGAGACCCAGTACTTC
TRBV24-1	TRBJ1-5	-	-	CATSDRRGDNSNQPQHF	TGTGCCACCAGTGATCGCAGGGGAGATAATAGCAATCAGCCCCAGCATTTT